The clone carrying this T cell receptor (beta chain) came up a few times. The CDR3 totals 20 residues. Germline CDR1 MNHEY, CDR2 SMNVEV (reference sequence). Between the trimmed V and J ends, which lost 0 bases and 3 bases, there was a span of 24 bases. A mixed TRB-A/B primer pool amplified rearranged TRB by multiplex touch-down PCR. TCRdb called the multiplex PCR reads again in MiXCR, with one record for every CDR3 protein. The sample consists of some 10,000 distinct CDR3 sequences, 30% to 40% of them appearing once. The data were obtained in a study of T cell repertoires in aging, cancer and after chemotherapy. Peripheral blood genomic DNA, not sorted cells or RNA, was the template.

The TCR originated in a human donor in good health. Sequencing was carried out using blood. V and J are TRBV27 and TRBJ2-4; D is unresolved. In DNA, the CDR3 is TGTGCCAGCAGTTTATCTTCTGGCAGAAAACCTGGCGTTGACAAAAACATTCAGTACTTC. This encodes CASSLSSGRKPGVDKNIQYF.